Included here is one T cell receptor (beta chain) sequence, with context. The sample originates from a study of Ad26.COV2.S vaccination and SARS-CoV-2 variants. The treatment denotes: roughly 20 received Ad26.COV2.S at low or high dose, single or two shots; about 5 received placebo; per-sample allocation not given. Following the first vaccine or placebo injection, samples were taken on day 63. Donor was an adult aged 18-55 years in Boston. Produced via immunoSEQ multiplex PCR; TCRdb's table is partial and in-frame only. The sample shows about 410,000 clones, about 90% of them seen only once. The ends lost 5 bases at V and 5 bases at J; junction bases unmatched: 13. The CDR3 is made up of 15 amino acids. Germline V gives CDR1 GTSNPN, CDR2 SVGIG (reference sequence).

This sequence joins TRBV30 and TRBJ2-3, with 7 bases aligning to TRBD1. The TCR originated in a person between 18 and 65 years old who received the Ad26.COV2.S COVID-19 vaccine or a placebo. Material: peripheral blood, obtained in a trial of Ad26.COV2.S vaccine versus placebo. The DNA of the CDR3 is TGTGCCTGGGGGAACACAGGGGTCCCGGTAGATACGCAGTATTTT. This gives the protein CAWGNTGVPVDTQYF.